This TCR beta chain was documented in a study of T cell responses to AZD1222 COVID-19 vaccine. Generated by immunoSEQ multiplex PCR, the TCRdb table keeps only in-frame clones and is missing some. The sample lists some 81,000 clones, over 75% occurring once. The CDR3 extends over 14 amino acids. The germline gives CDR1 KGHSH, CDR2 LQKENI. V was pared by 5 bases and J by 5 bases, with 7 bases of the junction left unmatched. The V gene is TRBV18, the J gene TRBJ1-1; 8 bases are shared with TRBD1. This receptor was identified in an adult who received the AZD1222 COVID-19 vaccine. The starting material was peripheral blood, obtained 28 days after the second AZD1222 dose. CDR3 nucleotides: TGTGCCAGCTCAACCGGACAGGGAAAGACTGAAGCTTTCTTT. Amino acids: CASSTGQGKTEAFF. The full variable domain, its missing parts supplied by reference TRBV18 and TRBJ1-1, is NAGVMQNPRHLVRRRGQEARLRCSPMKGHSHVYWYRQLPEEGLKFMVYLQKENIIDESGMPKERFSAEFPKEGPSILRIQQVVRGDSAAYFCASSTGQGKTEAFFGQGTRLTVV.